A selection of T cell receptor beta chains follows, all from one sample in a study of shared clonotypes between healthy human individuals. Produced via immunoSEQ multiplex PCR; TCRdb's table is partial and in-frame only. The table lists roughly 2.1 million clones, 85% to 95% of them singletons. Sequenced: naive CD8+ T cells from PBMCs. These TCRs come from a man between 18 and 29 years old in good health. Some clones in this sample may be carry-over from other donors' samples. Both conserved end residues are part of each CDR3. The D gene is left open where the match is weak. The size field is filled for only some rows; it gives once, few, many or a size class.

V	J	D	size	CDR3	DNA
TRBV7-9	TRBJ1-4	-	few	CASSTTQGSTNEKLFF	TGTGCCAGCAGCACGACACAGGGTTCAACTAATGAAAAACTGTTTTTT
TRBV27	TRBJ1-5	-	once	CASSLWGDGNQPQHF	TGTGCCAGCAGTTTATGGGGGGACGGCAATCAGCCCCAGCATTTT
TRBV27	TRBJ2-7	-	-	CASSPGGAVYEQYF	TGTGCCAGCAGCCCCGGAGGGGCGGTCTACGAGCAGTACTTC
TRBV7-2	TRBJ2-2	-	-	CASSLGAWNTGELFF	TGTGCCAGCAGCTTAGGGGCGTGGAACACCGGGGAGCTGTTTTTT
TRBV10-3	TRBJ2-2	TRBD2	-	CAISREVDANTGELFF	TGTGCCATCAGTCGGGAGGTTGACGCGAACACCGGGGAGCTGTTTTTT
TRBV6-1	TRBJ2-7	TRBD1	-	CASRDDRGFYEQYF	TGTGCCAGCAGAGATGACAGGGGATTCTACGAGCAGTACTTC
TRBV7-9	TRBJ1-3	-	once	CASSPRDLRGSGNTIYF	TGTGCCAGCAGCCCCAGGGATCTCAGGGGATCTGGAAACACCATATATTTT
TRBV28	TRBJ2-3	-	-	CASSLFSTDTQYF	TGTGCCAGCAGTTTGTTCAGCACAGATACGCAGTATTTT
TRBV29-1	TRBJ1-2	-	-	CSVGGLMIGYTF	TGCAGCGTGGGGGGATTAATGATAGGCTACACCTTC
TRBV28	TRBJ2-3	-	-	CASGSSQGDTQYF	TGTGCCAGCGGCAGCAGTCAGGGAGATACGCAGTATTTT
TRBV9	TRBJ2-3	TRBD2	-	CASSPGGTRGTDTQYF	TGTGCCAGCAGCCCCGGGGGGACTAGAGGCACAGATACGCAGTATTTT